The 2 T cell receptor beta chains below all came from one sample that was sequenced in a study of cytomegalovirus exposure and HLA in healthy donors. Primers included in the PCR were 60 Vbeta and 13 Jbeta primers. Generated by immunoSEQ multiplex PCR, the TCRdb table keeps only in-frame clones and is missing some. The sample holds some 78,000 clones, over 65% seen once. The sequencing input was PBMCs. These receptors were obtained from a man aged 35-49 years in good health and CMV-seropositive.

This chain links TRBV10-1 with TRBJ2-7; D is unresolved. Trimming removed 0 bases from V and 7 bases from J, with 10 bases in between. Germline CDR1 is WNHNN and CDR2 is SYGVQD (reference sequence). The CDR3 sequence is 13 residues long. CDR3 loop: CASSESGRLEQYF. As DNA, the CDR3 is TGCGCCAGCAGTGAGTCTGGGCGTTTGGAGCAGTACTTC.

The CDR3 spells CASSQEELPYGNQPQHF. CDR3 nucleotides: TGCGCCAGCAGCCAAGAGGAGCTGCCGTACGGCAATCAGCCCCAGCATTTT. The rearrangement uses TRBV4-3 and TRBJ1-5, with D unclear. Trimming left V 0 bases short and J 2 bases short, with 14 bases between. The CDR3 loop spans 17 amino acids. Germline lookup yields CDR1 LGHNA and CDR2 YSLEER.